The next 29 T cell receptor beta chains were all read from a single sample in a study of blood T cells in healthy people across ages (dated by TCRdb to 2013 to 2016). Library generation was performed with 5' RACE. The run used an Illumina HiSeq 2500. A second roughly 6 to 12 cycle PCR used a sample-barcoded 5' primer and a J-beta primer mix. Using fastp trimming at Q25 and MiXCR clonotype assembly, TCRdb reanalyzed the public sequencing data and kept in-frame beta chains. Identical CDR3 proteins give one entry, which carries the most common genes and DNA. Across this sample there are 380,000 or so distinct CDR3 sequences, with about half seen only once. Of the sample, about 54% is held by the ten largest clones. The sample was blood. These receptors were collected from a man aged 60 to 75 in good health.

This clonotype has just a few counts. CDR3 protein: CASSLGGLVTSTDTQYF. The CDR3 bases are TGCGCCAGCAGCTTGGGAGGACTAGTTACTAGCACAGATACGCAGTATTTT. The chain recombines TRBV5-1 with TRBJ2-3; TRBD2 agrees at 7 bases. CDR3 length equals 17 residues. Germline-derived CDR1 and CDR2 are SGHRS and YFSETQ. V lost 0 bases, J lost 0 bases, and 7 bases stayed unmatched.

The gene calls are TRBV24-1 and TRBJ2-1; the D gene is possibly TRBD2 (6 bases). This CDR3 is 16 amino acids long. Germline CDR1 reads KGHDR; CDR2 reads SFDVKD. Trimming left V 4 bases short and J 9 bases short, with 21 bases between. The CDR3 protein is CATSDPGETSRGEQFF. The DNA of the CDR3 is TGTGCCACCAGTGACCCTGGGGAGACTAGTAGAGGTGAGCAGTTCTTC.

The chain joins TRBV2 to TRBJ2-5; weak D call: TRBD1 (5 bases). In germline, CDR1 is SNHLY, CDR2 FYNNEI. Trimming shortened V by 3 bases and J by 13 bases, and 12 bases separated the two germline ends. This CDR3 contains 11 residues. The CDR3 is CASSEQGWPYF. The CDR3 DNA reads TGTGCCAGCAGTGAGCAGGGTTGGCCGTACTTC.

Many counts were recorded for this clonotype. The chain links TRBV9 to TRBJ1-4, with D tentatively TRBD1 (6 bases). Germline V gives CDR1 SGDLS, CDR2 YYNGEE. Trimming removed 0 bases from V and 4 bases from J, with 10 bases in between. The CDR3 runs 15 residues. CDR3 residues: CASSVDGTSNEKLFF. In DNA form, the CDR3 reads TGTGCCAGCAGCGTAGACGGGACAAGTAATGAAAAACTGTTTTTT.

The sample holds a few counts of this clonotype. The CDR3 here is CASSQSPGQAHGYTF. CDR3 sequence (DNA): TGTGCCAGCAGCCAATCCCCGGGACAGGCCCACGGCTACACCTTC. The chain recombines TRBV7-9 with TRBJ1-2, with 8 bases identical to TRBD1. J gave up 8 bases and V 5 bases, and 13 bases lay outside the gene matches. The CDR3 consists of 15 residues. Germline V gives CDR1 SEHNR, CDR2 FQNEAQ (reference sequence).

CDR3 bases: TGCAGTGCCGAGACCCATGATGGGTACGAGCAGTACTTC. It encodes CSAETHDGYEQYF. This chain connects TRBV29-1 to TRBJ2-7; D call uncertain. The CDR3 runs to 13 residues. Per the germline V gene, CDR1 is SQVTM and CDR2 is ANQGSEA.

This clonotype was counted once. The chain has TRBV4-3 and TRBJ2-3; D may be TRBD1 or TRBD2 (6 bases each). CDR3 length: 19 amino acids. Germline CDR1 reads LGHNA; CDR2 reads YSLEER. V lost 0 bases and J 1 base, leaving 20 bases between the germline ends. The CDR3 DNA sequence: TGCGCCAGCAGCCAAGACACCCTAATAGGGGGACTTGGCACAGATACGCAGTATTTT. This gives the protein CASSQDTLIGGLGTDTQYF.

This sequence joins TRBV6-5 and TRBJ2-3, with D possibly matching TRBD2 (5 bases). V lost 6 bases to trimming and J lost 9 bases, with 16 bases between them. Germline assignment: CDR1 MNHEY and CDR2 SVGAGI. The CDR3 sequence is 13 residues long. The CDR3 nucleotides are TGTGCCAGCAGGACGACGGGATTGGGGACGCAGTATTTT. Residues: CASRTTGLGTQYF.

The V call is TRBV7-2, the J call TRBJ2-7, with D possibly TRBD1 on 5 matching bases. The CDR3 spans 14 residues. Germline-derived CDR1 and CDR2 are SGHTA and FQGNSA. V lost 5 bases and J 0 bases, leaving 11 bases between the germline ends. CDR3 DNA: TGTGCCAGCAGCCAGAGCACAGGCTCCTACGAGCAGTACTTC. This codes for CASSQSTGSYEQYF.

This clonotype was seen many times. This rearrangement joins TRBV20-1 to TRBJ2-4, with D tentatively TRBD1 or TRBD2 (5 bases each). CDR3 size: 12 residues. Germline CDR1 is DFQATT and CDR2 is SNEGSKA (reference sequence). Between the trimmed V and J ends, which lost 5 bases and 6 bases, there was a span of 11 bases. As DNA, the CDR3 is TGCAGTGCTGGGGACGATAGAAACATTCAGTACTTC. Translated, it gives CSAGDDRNIQYF.

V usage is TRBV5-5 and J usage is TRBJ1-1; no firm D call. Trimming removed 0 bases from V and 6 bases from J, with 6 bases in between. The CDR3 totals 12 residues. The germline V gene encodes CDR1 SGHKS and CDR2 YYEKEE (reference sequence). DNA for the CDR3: TGTGCCAGCAGCTTGGGCGCCGCTGAAGCTTTCTTT. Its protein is CASSLGAAEAFF. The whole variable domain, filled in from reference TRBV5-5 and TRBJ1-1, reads DAGVTQSPTHLIKTRGQQVTLRCSPISGHKSVSWYQQVLGQGPQFIFQYYEKEERGRGNFPDRFSARQFPNYSSELNVNALLLGDSALYLCASSLGAAEAFFGQGTRLTVV.

The CDR3 DNA is TGTGCCAGCAGTGACAAATTCTTAGCGGGAGGGCAGTATTTT. Its protein is CASSDKFLAGGQYF. This chain links TRBV6-1 with TRBJ2-3; the match to TRBD2 covers 10 bases. CDR3 length equals 14 residues. The J segment lost 11 bases and the V segment lost 3 bases, leaving 8 bases of the junction unmatched. Germline V lookup: CDR1 MNHNS, CDR2 SASEGT.

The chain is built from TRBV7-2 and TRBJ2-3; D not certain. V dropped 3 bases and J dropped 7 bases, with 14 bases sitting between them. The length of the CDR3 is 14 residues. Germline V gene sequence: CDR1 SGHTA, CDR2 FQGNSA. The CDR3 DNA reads TGTGCCAGCAGCTTCCCAAATCGAGTCCATACGCAGTATTTT. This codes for CASSFPNRVHTQYF.

CDR3 in amino acids: CASSLLGVRNEQFF. For the CDR3, the DNA is TGTGCCAGCAGCTTACTTGGGGTCCGCAATGAGCAGTTCTTC. The chain employs TRBV7-6 and TRBJ2-1; D uncertain. V was pared by 2 bases and J by 6 bases, with 11 bases between. The CDR3 runs 14 residues. Germline V lookup: CDR1 SGHVS, CDR2 FNYEAQ.

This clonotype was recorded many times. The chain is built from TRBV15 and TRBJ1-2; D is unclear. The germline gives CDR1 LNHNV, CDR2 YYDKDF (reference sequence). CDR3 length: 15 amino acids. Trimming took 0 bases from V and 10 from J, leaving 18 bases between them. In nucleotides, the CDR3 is TGTGCCACCAGCAGAGAATTCGGGAACAGTCTCAACTACACCTTC. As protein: CATSREFGNSLNYTF.

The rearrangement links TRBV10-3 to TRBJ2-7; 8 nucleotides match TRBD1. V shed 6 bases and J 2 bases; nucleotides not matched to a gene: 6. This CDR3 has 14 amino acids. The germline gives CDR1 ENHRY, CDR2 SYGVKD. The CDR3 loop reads CAISPGQVTYEQYF. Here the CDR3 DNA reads TGTGCCATCAGCCCGGGACAGGTAACCTACGAGCAGTACTTC.

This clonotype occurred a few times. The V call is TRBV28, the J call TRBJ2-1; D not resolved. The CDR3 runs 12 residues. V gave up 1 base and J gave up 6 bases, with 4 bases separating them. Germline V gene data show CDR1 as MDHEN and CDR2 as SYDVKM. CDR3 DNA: TGTGCCAGCAGTTTATTCTTCAATGAGCAGTTCTTC. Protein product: CASSLFFNEQFF. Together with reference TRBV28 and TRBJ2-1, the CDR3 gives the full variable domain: DVKVTQSSRYLVKRTGEKVFLECVQDMDHENMFWYRQDPGLGLRLIYFSYDVKMKEKGDIPEGYSVSREKKERFSLILESASTNQTSMYLCASSLFFNEQFFGPGTRLTVL.

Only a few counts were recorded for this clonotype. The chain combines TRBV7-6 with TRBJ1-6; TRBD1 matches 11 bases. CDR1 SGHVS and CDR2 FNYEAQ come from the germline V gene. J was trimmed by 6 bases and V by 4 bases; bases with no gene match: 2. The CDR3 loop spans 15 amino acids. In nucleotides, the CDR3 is TGTGCCAGCAGCTCCGGGACAGGGGGTAATTCACCCCTCCACTTT. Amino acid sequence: CASSSGTGGNSPLHF.

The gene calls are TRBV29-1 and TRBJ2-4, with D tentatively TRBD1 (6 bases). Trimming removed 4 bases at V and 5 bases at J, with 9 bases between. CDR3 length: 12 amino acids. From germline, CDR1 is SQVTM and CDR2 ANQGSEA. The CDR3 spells CSVARGQNIQYF. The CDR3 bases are TGCAGCGTTGCCAGGGGCCAAAACATTCAGTACTTC.

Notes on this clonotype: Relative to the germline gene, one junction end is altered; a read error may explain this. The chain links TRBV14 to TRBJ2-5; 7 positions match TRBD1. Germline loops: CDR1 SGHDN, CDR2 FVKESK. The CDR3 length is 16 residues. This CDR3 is CASSPRGQAYQGTQYF. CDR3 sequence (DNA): TGTGCCAGCAGCCCCCGAGGACAGGCCTACCAAGGGACCCAGTACTTC.

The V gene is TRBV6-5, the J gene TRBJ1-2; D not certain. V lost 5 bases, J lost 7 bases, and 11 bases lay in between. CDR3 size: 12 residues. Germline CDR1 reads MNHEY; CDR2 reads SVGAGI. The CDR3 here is CASSLNRAGYTF. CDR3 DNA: TGTGCCAGCAGTCTCAATCGGGCTGGCTACACCTTC.

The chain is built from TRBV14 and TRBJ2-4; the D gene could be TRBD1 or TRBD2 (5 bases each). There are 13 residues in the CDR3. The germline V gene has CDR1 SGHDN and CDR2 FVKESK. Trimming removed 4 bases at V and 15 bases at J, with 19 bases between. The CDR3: CASSPSGGYELYF. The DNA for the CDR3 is TGTGCCAGCAGCCCCTCTGGGGGTTACGAGCTGTACTTC.

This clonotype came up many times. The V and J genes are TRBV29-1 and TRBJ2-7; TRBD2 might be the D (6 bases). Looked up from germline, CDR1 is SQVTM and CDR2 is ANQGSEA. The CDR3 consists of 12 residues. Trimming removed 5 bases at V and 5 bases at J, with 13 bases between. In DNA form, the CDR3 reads TGCAGCGTTTCGGAGGGTTTGGACGAGCAGTACTTC. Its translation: CSVSEGLDEQYF.

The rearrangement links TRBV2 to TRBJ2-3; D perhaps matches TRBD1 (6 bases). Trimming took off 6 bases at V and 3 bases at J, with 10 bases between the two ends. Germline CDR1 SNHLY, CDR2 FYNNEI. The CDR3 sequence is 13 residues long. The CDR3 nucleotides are TGTGCCAGCAGGGACAGTCGGACAGATACGCAGTATTTT. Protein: CASRDSRTDTQYF.

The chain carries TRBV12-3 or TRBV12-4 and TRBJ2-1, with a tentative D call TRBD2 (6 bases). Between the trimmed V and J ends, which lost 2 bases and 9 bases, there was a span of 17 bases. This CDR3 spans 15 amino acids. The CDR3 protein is CASSLSASEIAEQFF. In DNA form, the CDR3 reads TGTGCCAGCAGTTTATCGGCTAGCGAGATTGCTGAGCAGTTCTTC.

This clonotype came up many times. CDR3 bases: TGTGCCAGCAGCCCCGGGACGGTCACTGCTGGGGCCAACGTCCTGACTTTC. It codes for CASSPGTVTAGANVLTF. The V gene is TRBV7-2, the J gene TRBJ2-6, with D perhaps being TRBD1 or TRBD2 (5 bases each). Germline CDR1 is SGHTA and CDR2 is FQGNSA. This CDR3 has 17 residues. The germline V and J ends were trimmed by 5 bases and 2 bases, with 16 bases remaining between them.

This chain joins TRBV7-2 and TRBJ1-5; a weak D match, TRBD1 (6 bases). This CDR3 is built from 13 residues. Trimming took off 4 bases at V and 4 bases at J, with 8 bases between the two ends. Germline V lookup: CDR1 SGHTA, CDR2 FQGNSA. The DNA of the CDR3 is TGTGCCAGCAGCTACCAGGGGAATCAGCCCCAGCATTTT. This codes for CASSYQGNQPQHF.

The CDR3 loop reads CASSHGQLYGYTF. CDR3 DNA sequence: TGCGCCAGCAGCCATGGACAGCTGTATGGCTACACCTTC. The rearrangement joins TRBV5-1 to TRBJ1-2; D may be TRBD1 (6 bases). Trimming stripped 4 bases from V and 5 bases from J, with 12 bases between. The CDR3 is 13 residues long. Germline V gene lookup returns CDR1 SGHRS and CDR2 YFSETQ.

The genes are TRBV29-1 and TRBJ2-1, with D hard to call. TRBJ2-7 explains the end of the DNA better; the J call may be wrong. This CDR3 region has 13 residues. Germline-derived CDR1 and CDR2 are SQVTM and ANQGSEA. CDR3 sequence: CSVETGFTDEQYF. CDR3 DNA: TGCAGCGTTGAGACGGGTTTTACAGACGAGCAGTACTTC.